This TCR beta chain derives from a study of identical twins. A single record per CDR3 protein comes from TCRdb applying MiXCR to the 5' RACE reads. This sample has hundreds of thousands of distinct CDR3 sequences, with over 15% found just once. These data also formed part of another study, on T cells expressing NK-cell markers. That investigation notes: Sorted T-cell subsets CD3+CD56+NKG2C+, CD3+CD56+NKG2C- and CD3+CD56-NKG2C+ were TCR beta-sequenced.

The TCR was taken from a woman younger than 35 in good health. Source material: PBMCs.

The DNA of the CDR3 is TGTGCCAGCTCACCCGGGGCTGGACAGGCCTATGGCTACACCTTC. This sequence encodes CASSPGAGQAYGYTF. The chain recombines TRBV18 with TRBJ1-2; 7 bases line up with TRBD1. This CDR3 has 15 residues. Per germline, CDR1 KGHSH and CDR2 LQKENI. V trimming: 3 bases; J trimming: 4 bases; junction bases outside the gene matches: 8.